The 26 T cell receptor beta chains below all came from one sample that was sequenced in a study of T-cell reconstitution after alpha-beta-depleted transplantation in children. Unique molecular identifiers were used in preparing the TCRbeta library. Via MiXCR, TCRdb re-called the PCR reads, giving one row per CDR3 protein. The sample includes 200,000 or so distinct CDR3 sequences, 7.5% to 9.5% of them seen just once. Sequencing used PBMCs, mostly from graft donor cells, obtained 360 days after TCRalphabeta/CD19-depleted stem cell transplant. The source of these receptors is a male patient aged 2-9 years who had a stem cell transplant for acute myeloid leukemia, so the T cells may come from the graft donor.

CDR3 sequence: CSVEDRAGRMSYNEQFF. In DNA, the CDR3 is TGCAGCGTTGAAGATCGTGCCGGGAGAATGTCCTACAATGAGCAGTTCTTC. The chain carries TRBV29-1 and TRBJ2-1, with D perhaps TRBD2 (6 bases). Trimming shortened V by 0 bases and J by 1 base, and 16 bases separated the two germline ends. Germline V lookup: CDR1 SQVTM, CDR2 ANQGSEA. The CDR3 is made up of 17 amino acids.

This clonotype was seen only once. The CDR3 ends on some other residue instead of the conserved phenylalanine or tryptophan, so this is likely a read error. This rearrangement joins TRBV27 to TRBJ2-7; 9 nucleotides agree with TRBD2. The CDR3 loop spans 16 amino acids. V gave up 7 bases and J gave up 7 bases; unmatched junction bases: 17. Looked up from germline, CDR1 is MNHEY and CDR2 is SMNVEV (reference sequence). CDR3 bases: TGTGCCAGCACTCTTATTTCGAGACTAGCGGCGGGGGAGCAGTACCTC. It yields the protein CASTLISRLAAGEQYL.

The table lists this clonotype with many counts. The rearrangement links TRBV5-6 to TRBJ2-3; D possibly corresponds to TRBD1 (6 bases). From germline, CDR1 is SGHDT and CDR2 YYEEEE. CDR3 length: 16 residues. V was pared by 4 bases and J by 1 base, with 16 bases between. CDR3 protein: CASSHRTAPGTDTQYF. CDR3 bases: TGTGCCAGCAGCCACAGGACAGCCCCTGGCACAGATACGCAGTATTTT.

This clonotype has a count of ten or more. V and J are TRBV29-1 and TRBJ2-3; 13 bases map to TRBD2. The V segment lost 0 bases and the J segment 3 bases; nucleotides outside the gene matches: 9. This CDR3 has 18 residues. Per germline, CDR1 SQVTM and CDR2 ANQGSEA. Written as DNA, the CDR3 is TGCAGCGTTGAAGATCAGGGTGTGGGACTAGCGGGGACAGATACGCAGTATTTT. It is translated as CSVEDQGVGLAGTDTQYF.

A few counts support this clonotype. This chain links TRBV5-1 with TRBJ2-6; D is uncertain. Per the germline V gene, CDR1 is SGHRS and CDR2 is YFSETQ. Between the trimmed V and J ends, which lost 0 bases and 12 bases, there was a span of 10 bases. The CDR3 is 13 amino acids. CDR3 sequence (DNA): TGCGCCAGCAGCTTGGATGGGGAAACCGTCCTGACTTTC. It is translated as CASSLDGETVLTF. Combining the CDR3 with reference TRBV5-1 and TRBJ2-6 gives the whole variable domain KAGVTQTPRYLIKTRGQQVTLSCSPISGHRSVSWYQQTPGQGLQFLFEYFSETQRNKGNFPGRFSGRQFSNSRSEMNVSTLELGDSALYLCASSLDGETVLTFGAGSRLTVL.

Only a few counts were recorded for this clonotype. The chain employs TRBV18 and TRBJ1-1, with TRBD1 matching over 7 bases. This CDR3 region has 15 residues. V shed 3 bases, J shed 7 bases, and the junction held 11 bases outside the gene matches. Germline V lookup: CDR1 KGHSH, CDR2 LQKENI. CDR3: CASSPSGTALGEAFF. CDR3 sequence (DNA): TGTGCCAGCTCACCTTCCGGGACAGCACTTGGTGAAGCTTTCTTT.

This sequence joins TRBV9 and TRBJ2-1; 8 positions agree with TRBD1. The CDR3 is 17 amino acids. V shed 0 bases, J shed 7 bases, and the junction held 12 bases outside the gene matches. The germline CDR1 and CDR2 sequences are SGDLS and YYNGEE. The CDR3 here is CASSVEGHRGMGNEQFF. As DNA, the CDR3 is TGTGCCAGCAGCGTAGAGGGGCACAGGGGGATGGGTAATGAGCAGTTCTTC.

This clonotype was detected only a few times. The J gene is TRBJ2-4, the V gene TRBV7-2; D call uncertain. Trimming removed 0 bases at V and 0 bases at J, with 12 bases between. The CDR3 is 17 amino acids. Germline CDR1 SGHTA, CDR2 FQGNSA. The DNA for the CDR3 is TGTGCCAGCAGCTTAGCGCTAGGATCGCTAGCCAAAAACATTCAGTACTTC. Translation: CASSLALGSLAKNIQYF.

The table lists this clonotype with a few counts. The CDR3 DNA reads as TGTGCCAGCACCCAATCCCGGGATCATATCAAGGCGGAAAAACTGTTTTTT. This sequence encodes CASTQSRDHIKAEKLFF. V is TRBV6-1 and J is TRBJ1-4; D not certain. CDR1 is MNHNS and CDR2 is SASEGT in the germline V gene. CDR3 length: 17 residues. V lost 7 bases, J lost 8 bases, and 26 bases lay in between.

The V and J genes are TRBV7-2 and TRBJ2-2; D is tentatively TRBD1 or TRBD2 (5 bases each). Germline V gives CDR1 SGHTA, CDR2 FQGNSA. The CDR3 runs to 13 residues. The V and J ends lost 5 bases and 5 bases respectively, with 9 bases between them. This chain's CDR3 is CASSHGATGELFF. CDR3 DNA: TGTGCCAGCAGCCACGGGGCAACCGGGGAGCTGTTTTTT.

The sample holds many counts of this clonotype. The chain employs TRBV5-1 and TRBJ1-1; D is uncertain. Trimming took 7 bases from V and 0 from J, leaving 16 bases between them. The CDR3 consists of 15 residues. From germline, CDR1 is SGHRS and CDR2 YFSETQ. For the CDR3, the DNA is TGCGCCAGCTCGGATGGGGTCCGAATGAACACTGAAGCTTTCTTT. It translates to CASSDGVRMNTEAFF.

This clonotype has just a few counts. The chain carries TRBV12-3 or TRBV12-4 and TRBJ1-3; 8 bases fit TRBD1. The CDR3 consists of 15 residues. The J segment lost 7 bases and the V segment lost 5 bases, leaving 10 bases of the junction unmatched. The CDR3 coding sequence is TGTGCCAGCAGTCGACAGGGGCTGATCCGGAACACCATATATTTT. Translating it yields CASSRQGLIRNTIYF.

The rearrangement joins TRBV5-1 to TRBJ2-5; D gene uncertain. The germline CDR1 and CDR2 sequences are SGHRS and YFSETQ. The CDR3 extends over 14 amino acids. The V and J ends lost 0 bases and 5 bases respectively, with 11 bases between them. In DNA, the CDR3 is TGCGCCAGCAGCTTGGCGGCTGGGATGGAGACCCAGTACTTC. It specifies CASSLAAGMETQYF. The variable domain in full, completed from reference TRBV5-1 and TRBJ2-5, reads KAGVTQTPRYLIKTRGQQVTLSCSPISGHRSVSWYQQTPGQGLQFLFEYFSETQRNKGNFPGRFSGRQFSNSRSEMNVSTLELGDSALYLCASSLAAGMETQYFGPGTRLLVL.

V and J are TRBV28 and TRBJ2-3, with 10 bases that match TRBD1. This CDR3 is 16 amino acids long. Germline CDR1 and CDR2: MDHEN and SYDVKM. V was clipped by 5 bases and J by 3 bases; unmatched bases: 8. The DNA for the CDR3 is TGTGCCAGCAGTGATCCCCGGGGACAGGGGACAGATACGCAGTATTTT. This gives the protein CASSDPRGQGTDTQYF.

V gene TRBV29-1 combines with J gene TRBJ1-2; D uncertain. The V gene's germline CDR1 is SQVTM and CDR2 ANQGSEA. There are 16 residues in the CDR3. Trimming shortened V by 3 bases and J by 0 bases, and 17 bases separated the two germline ends. The CDR3 reads CSVDPERVEANYGYTF. CDR3 nucleotide sequence: TGCAGCGTTGACCCCGAAAGGGTTGAAGCTAACTATGGCTACACCTTC. Drawing the rest from reference TRBV29-1 and TRBJ1-2, the complete variable domain is SAVISQKPSRDICQRGTSLTIQCQVDSQVTMMFWYRQQPGQSLTLIATANQGSEATYESGFVIDKFPISRPNLTFSTLTVSNMSPEDSSIYLCSVDPERVEANYGYTFGSGTRLTVV.

The chain has TRBV7-3 and TRBJ2-7, with 9 bases matching TRBD1. The CDR3 runs to 14 residues. The V gene's germline CDR1 is SGHTA and CDR2 FQGTGA. The V gene end was trimmed by 5 bases and the J gene end by 6 bases; junction bases not matched to a gene: 8. The CDR3 protein is CASSPGQGSGEQYF. The CDR3, as DNA: TGTGCCAGCAGCCCCGGACAGGGGTCGGGCGAGCAGTACTTC.

This clonotype came up many times. Here the CDR3 reads CASSLGQGAGSYEQYV. CDR3 nucleotides: TGTGCCAGCAGCTTAGGGCAGGGTGCGGGCTCCTACGAGCAGTACGTC. The V and J genes are TRBV7-9 and TRBJ2-7, with D possibly being TRBD1 or TRBD2 (5 bases each). Germline V gene sequence: CDR1 SEHNR, CDR2 FQNEAQ (reference sequence). The V and J ends lost 1 base and 0 bases respectively, with 13 bases between them. The CDR3 length is 16 residues.

This chain uses TRBV5-1 with TRBJ2-2; D is unresolved. V was trimmed by 1 base and J by 1 base, leaving 8 bases between them. Per the germline V gene, CDR1 is SGHRS and CDR2 is YFSETQ. The length of the CDR3 is 15 residues. The CDR3 sequence: CASSLTGLNTGELFF. The CDR3 nucleotides read TGCGCCAGCAGCTTGACGGGCCTGAACACCGGGGAGCTGTTTTTT.

This clonotype was counted only a few times. This rearrangement joins TRBV5-1 to TRBJ2-7; D may be TRBD1 (5 bases). There are 15 residues in the CDR3. V lost 4 bases, J lost 3 bases, and 17 bases lay in between. From germline, CDR1 is SGHRS and CDR2 YFSETQ. This CDR3 is CASSPYPDTFYEQYF. The DNA of the CDR3 is TGCGCCAGCAGCCCCTATCCGGACACCTTCTACGAGCAGTACTTC.

This clonotype was observed a handful of times. The V gene is TRBV5-1, the J gene TRBJ1-1; D unclear. Germline V gives CDR1 SGHRS, CDR2 YFSETQ. Trimming shortened V by 2 bases and J by 3 bases, and 11 bases separated the two germline ends. The CDR3 sequence is 14 residues long. The CDR3 loop reads CASSLIPGDTEAFF. The DNA of the CDR3 is TGCGCCAGCAGCTTAATTCCGGGAGACACTGAAGCTTTCTTT. Full variable domain (outside the CDR3, taken from reference TRBV5-1 and TRBJ1-1): KAGVTQTPRYLIKTRGQQVTLSCSPISGHRSVSWYQQTPGQGLQFLFEYFSETQRNKGNFPGRFSGRQFSNSRSEMNVSTLELGDSALYLCASSLIPGDTEAFFGQGTRLTVV.

This clonotype has more than one count but fewer than ten. The chain is built from TRBV7-2 and TRBJ1-5; perhaps TRBD1 as D (5 bases). Germline V CDR1 and CDR2: SGHTA, FQGNSA. There are 13 residues in the CDR3. The ends were cut back, 5 bases at V and 7 bases at J, with 12 bases in the middle. The CDR3 here is CASSAGRGQPQHF. DNA for the CDR3: TGTGCCAGCAGCGCCGGGAGGGGCCAGCCCCAGCATTTT.

A few counts support this clonotype. V usage is TRBV2 and J usage is TRBJ1-1; 7 positions match TRBD1. Germline V gene lookup returns CDR1 SNHLY and CDR2 FYNNEI. This CDR3 is built from 13 residues. V shed 8 bases, J shed 1 base, and the junction held 4 bases outside the gene matches. CDR3: CASYRGANTEAFF. CDR3 DNA: TGTGCCAGCTACAGGGGCGCGAACACTGAAGCTTTCTTT.

This clonotype was seen only a few times. DNA of the CDR3: TGTGCCAGCTCACCACCGGGGGTGCGAGAGACCCAGTACTTC. This sequence encodes CASSPPGVRETQYF. The rearrangement links TRBV18 to TRBJ2-5; either TRBD1 or TRBD2 may supply D (5 bases each). Germline V gene lookup returns CDR1 KGHSH and CDR2 LQKENI. There are 14 residues in the CDR3. V was shortened by 0 bases and J by 4 bases, with 9 bases between the two germline ends. Using reference TRBV18 and TRBJ2-5 for the parts outside the CDR3, the full variable domain is NAGVMQNPRHLVRRRGQEARLRCSPMKGHSHVYWYRQLPEEGLKFMVYLQKENIIDESGMPKERFSAEFPKEGPSILRIQQVVRGDSAAYFCASSPPGVRETQYFGPGTRLLVL.

This clonotype was found a few times. V is TRBV5-6 and J is TRBJ2-5, with unresolved D. Germline loops: CDR1 SGHDT, CDR2 YYEEEE. This CDR3 is built from 14 residues. The V and J ends lost 2 bases and 1 base respectively, with 9 bases between them. The CDR3: CASSFEYSQETQYF. The CDR3, as DNA: TGTGCCAGCAGCTTCGAGTACAGCCAAGAGACCCAGTACTTC.

The chain uses TRBV2 and TRBJ2-2, with D perhaps TRBD2 (5 bases). Germline V lookup: CDR1 SNHLY, CDR2 FYNNEI. The V end lost 2 bases, the J end lost 7 bases, and 14 bases lay between the germline ends. The CDR3 runs to 15 residues. CDR3 region: CASSEIFPSGGELFF. CDR3 bases: TGTGCCAGCAGTGAAATCTTCCCCAGCGGCGGGGAGCTGTTTTTT.

This clonotype has more than one count but fewer than ten. J is TRBJ1-1 and V is TRBV12-3 or TRBV12-4; 7 bases fit TRBD1. The CDR3 sequence is 15 residues long. J gave up 5 bases and V 5 bases, and 11 bases lay outside the gene matches. The CDR3 loop is CASSATGASGTEAFF. In DNA form, the CDR3 reads TGTGCCAGCAGTGCCACAGGGGCTTCGGGAACTGAAGCTTTCTTT.